A selection of T cell receptor beta chains follows, all from one sample in a study of long-term antiretroviral therapy in people with HIV. TCRdb's copy holds only in-frame clones and misses some; the assay was immunoSEQ multiplex PCR. The sample lists about 18,000 clones; around 91% were seen once. The sample was unsorted PBMCs, taken 3 years after starting antiretroviral therapy. Receptors were obtained from a middle-aged man with HIV. Both conserved end residues are part of each CDR3. Fields, in order: clone size, D gene, V gene, J gene, CDR3 DNA, CDR3 protein. D genes are given only for firm matches. Rows may omit the clone size; those that give it use once, few, many or a size class.

clone_size: NA; d_call: NA; v_call: TRBV18; j_call: TRBJ1-1; cdr3_nt: TGTGCCAGCTCGGGGGGGACACAGAACACTGAAGCTTTCTTT; cdr3_aa: CASSGGTQNTEAFF
clone_size: NA; d_call: NA; v_call: TRBV6-1; j_call: TRBJ1-2; cdr3_nt: TGTGCCAGCAGTGAGGCGGACGGGAACCACTACACCTTC; cdr3_aa: CASSEADGNHYTF
clone_size: NA; d_call: NA; v_call: TRBV6-5; j_call: TRBJ1-1; cdr3_nt: TGTGCCAGCAGGGAGGGAATGAACACTGAAGCTTTCTTT; cdr3_aa: CASREGMNTEAFF
clone_size: once; d_call: TRBD1; v_call: TRBV9; j_call: TRBJ1-2; cdr3_nt: TGTGCCAGCAGCGCCCGGGACAGGGGGCCGGATGGCTACACCTTC; cdr3_aa: CASSARDRGPDGYTF
clone_size: NA; d_call: NA; v_call: TRBV5-4; j_call: TRBJ1-6; cdr3_nt: TGTGCCAGCAGCTTGTATTATCAGGTGAGCGGTGCAAATTCACCCCTCCACTTT; cdr3_aa: CASSLYYQVSGANSPLHF
clone_size: NA; d_call: TRBD2; v_call: TRBV9; j_call: TRBJ2-7; cdr3_nt: TGTGCCAGCAGCGGCGGGGGGGGACAGATCTACGAGCAGTACTTC; cdr3_aa: CASSGGGGQIYEQYF
clone_size: NA; d_call: NA; v_call: TRBV7-9; j_call: TRBJ1-1; cdr3_nt: TGTGCCAGCACCCCCCGCTCCCTTTACAGGGACACTGAAGCTTTCTTT; cdr3_aa: CASTPRSLYRDTEAFF
clone_size: NA; d_call: NA; v_call: TRBV7-9; j_call: TRBJ1-2; cdr3_nt: TGTGCCAGCAGCTTAGCGGCACAGGGAAACGGCTACACCTTC; cdr3_aa: CASSLAAQGNGYTF
clone_size: once; d_call: NA; v_call: TRBV7-2; j_call: TRBJ1-1; cdr3_nt: TGTGCCAGCAGCTTAGTCTCGGGGAAAGTGAGTGAAGCTTTCTTT; cdr3_aa: CASSLVSGKVSEAFF
clone_size: NA; d_call: NA; v_call: TRBV5-6; j_call: TRBJ1-5; cdr3_nt: TGTGCCAGCAGCTTGACCGGCAGGTATAGCAATCAGCCCCAGCATTTT; cdr3_aa: CASSLTGRYSNQPQHF
clone_size: NA; d_call: TRBD1; v_call: TRBV23-1; j_call: TRBJ1-2; cdr3_nt: TGCGCCAGCAGTCAATTATCGGGACAGGTAAAGCACTATGGCTACACCTTC; cdr3_aa: CASSQLSGQVKHYGYTF
clone_size: NA; d_call: NA; v_call: TRBV19; j_call: TRBJ1-1; cdr3_nt: TGTGCCAGTAGCCATACCAGCACTGAAGCTTTCTTT; cdr3_aa: CASSHTSTEAFF
clone_size: NA; d_call: TRBD2; v_call: TRBV7-3; j_call: TRBJ2-2; cdr3_nt: TGTGCCAGCAGCCCATTGCTAGCGGGGGGACGAACAAACGGGGAGCTGTTTTTT; cdr3_aa: CASSPLLAGGRTNGELFF
clone_size: NA; d_call: NA; v_call: TRBV27; j_call: TRBJ2-7; cdr3_nt: TGTGCCAGCAAACGACAACTAGGGTACTACGAGCAGTACTTC; cdr3_aa: CASKRQLGYYEQYF
clone_size: NA; d_call: NA; v_call: TRBV6-1; j_call: TRBJ2-1; cdr3_nt: TGTGCCAGCAGTGAGGGACTCTACAATGAGCAGTTCTTC; cdr3_aa: CASSEGLYNEQFF
clone_size: NA; d_call: TRBD1; v_call: TRBV28; j_call: TRBJ1-1; cdr3_nt: TGTGCCAGCAGTTTAGACAGGGGGAACACTGAAGCTTTCTTT; cdr3_aa: CASSLDRGNTEAFF
clone_size: NA; d_call: TRBD1; v_call: TRBV5-1; j_call: TRBJ2-7; cdr3_nt: TGCGCCAGCAGCTTGGCGGACAGGGCGGTCGAGCAGTACTTC; cdr3_aa: CASSLADRAVEQYF
clone_size: NA; d_call: TRBD1; v_call: TRBV7-2; j_call: TRBJ2-7; cdr3_nt: TGTGCCAGCAGCTCAACCCCGGGACAGGGCAACGAGCAGTACTTC; cdr3_aa: CASSSTPGQGNEQYF
clone_size: NA; d_call: TRBD2; v_call: TRBV19; j_call: TRBJ2-3; cdr3_nt: TGTGCCAGTAGTGGACTAGTGGGGACAGATACGCAGTATTTT; cdr3_aa: CASSGLVGTDTQYF
clone_size: NA; d_call: NA; v_call: TRBV7-2; j_call: TRBJ2-3; cdr3_nt: TGTGCCAGCAGCTACTTCCTCACAGATACGCAGTATTTT; cdr3_aa: CASSYFLTDTQYF
clone_size: few; d_call: TRBD1; v_call: TRBV4-3; j_call: TRBJ2-1; cdr3_nt: TGCGCCAGCAGCCAAGGGACAGGGGGTTACAATGAGCAGTTCTTC; cdr3_aa: CASSQGTGGYNEQFF
clone_size: NA; d_call: TRBD1; v_call: TRBV6-6; j_call: TRBJ1-5; cdr3_nt: TGTGCCAGCAGGGTAGGACAGGGGGACAATCAGCCCCAGCATTTT; cdr3_aa: CASRVGQGDNQPQHF
clone_size: NA; d_call: TRBD2; v_call: TRBV5-6; j_call: TRBJ2-3; cdr3_nt: TGTGCCAGCAGCCGAATTTTTTTAGCGGGGGGGCCTACAGATACGCAGTATTTT; cdr3_aa: CASSRIFLAGGPTDTQYF
clone_size: NA; d_call: NA; v_call: TRBV29-1; j_call: TRBJ2-2; cdr3_nt: TGCAGCGTCCAAGTAACAGGAGCGAACACCGGGGAGCTGTTTTTT; cdr3_aa: CSVQVTGANTGELFF
clone_size: NA; d_call: NA; v_call: TRBV19; j_call: TRBJ2-2; cdr3_nt: TGTGCCAGTAGTATACTTTTGGGGGAGCTGTTTTTT; cdr3_aa: CASSILLGELFF
clone_size: NA; d_call: NA; v_call: TRBV6-6; j_call: TRBJ1-3; cdr3_nt: TGTGCCAGCAGATACTATTCGGGGGACGGAAACACCATATATTTT; cdr3_aa: CASRYYSGDGNTIYF
clone_size: NA; d_call: NA; v_call: TRBV5-6; j_call: TRBJ2-3; cdr3_nt: TGTGCCAGCTGGGCGGATAGCACAGATACGCAGTATTTT; cdr3_aa: CASWADSTDTQYF